These T cell receptor beta chains were read from a single sample in a study of monozygotic twins with inflammatory bowel disease. From the 5' RACE reads, TCRdb lists one entry per CDR3 protein and no DNA. Here the sample table reports roughly 200,000 distinct CDR3 sequences. Sequenced: blood. The source of these receptors is a human donor with ulcerative colitis or Crohn's disease, or a healthy co-twin of an affected twin (not recorded which). CDR3s include the opening cysteine and the closing phenylalanine or tryptophan. The order of the fields is J gene, V gene, CDR3 protein.

TRBJ1-5 | TRBV18 | CASSPTTASNQPQHF
TRBJ2-5 | TRBV9 | CASSVDGETQYF
TRBJ2-1 | TRBV11-1 | CASSPYPDSYLSSYNEQFF
TRBJ1-1 | TRBV20-1 | CSAAGQVDLNTEAFF
TRBJ2-4 | TRBV3-1 | CASSRGLAGGEAKNIQYF
TRBJ2-3 | TRBV3-1 | CASSQKHQVDTQYF
TRBJ1-6 | TRBV6-5 | CASSYSPGHGSPLHF
TRBJ1-1 | TRBV5-1 | CASSPETGEAFF
TRBJ1-4 | TRBV5-6 | CASSLRSVAAENEKLFF
TRBJ2-7 | TRBV2 | CASSPGLGQALPYEQYF
TRBJ2-5 | TRBV27 | CASSGQGQTQYF
TRBJ1-1 | TRBV7-9 | CASSLRGGPRTEAFF
TRBJ2-3 | TRBV5-1 | CASVRRQSSTDTQYF
TRBJ1-4 | TRBV5-1 | CASSLGVSSNEKLFF
TRBJ1-2 | TRBV20-1 | CKALDRGLGYGYTF
TRBJ1-1 | TRBV4-2 | CAISLRDGGRRTEAFF
TRBJ1-1 | TRBV19 | CASSIGGEAFF
TRBJ1-6 | TRBV27 | CASSLSITGSNSPLHF
TRBJ1-4 | TRBV12-3/TRBV12-4 | CASSGPWSGNEKLFF
TRBJ2-1 | TRBV5-6 | CASSSPGQGPNEQFF
TRBJ2-5 | TRBV7-2 | CASSPLTSGEETQYF
TRBJ1-1 | TRBV5-1 | CASSLADWGSNTEAFF
TRBJ2-3 | TRBV2 | CASSDSSTKGQDTQYF
TRBJ2-7 | TRBV5-1 | CASSLTVSAYEQYF
TRBJ1-2 | TRBV4-1 | CASSRVGDRASGYTF
TRBJ2-2 | TRBV7-6 | CASSLPGLAAGAGELFF
TRBJ1-5 | TRBV20-1 | CSARSGGEPQHF
TRBJ1-1 | TRBV18 | CASATGTNTEAFF
TRBJ2-6 | TRBV29-1 | CSALRDSSSGANVLTF
TRBJ2-7 | TRBV14 | CASGAVSYEQYF
TRBJ1-4 | TRBV7-9 | CASSLLEKLFF
TRBJ2-7 | TRBV11-3 | CASSLGVGEQYF
TRBJ2-4 | TRBV5-5 | CASSPRTEIKNIQYF
TRBJ1-1 | TRBV27 | CASRARGGGTEAFF
TRBJ1-2 | TRBV6-1 | CASDRGLHYGYTF
TRBJ2-2 | TRBV6-1 | CASRVWGAGELFF
TRBJ1-4 | TRBV6-1 | CASSERVLNEKLFF
TRBJ1-1 | TRBV6-1 | CASGHPNTEAFF
TRBJ1-2 | TRBV10-3 | CAITSGGGIYGYTF
TRBJ2-5 | TRBV29-1 | CSVEDRKGADLQETQYF
TRBJ2-3 | TRBV5-1 | CASKAATDTQYF
TRBJ1-5 | TRBV20-1 | CSARALVSMGNSNQPQHF
TRBJ2-7 | TRBV15 | CATSRTRAEGQYF
TRBJ2-2 | TRBV11-2 | CASSPGTTYTGELFF
TRBJ1-2 | TRBV12-3/TRBV12-4 | CASSRDRGLGGYTF
TRBJ1-5 | TRBV4-1 | CASSQPGAVQPQHF